The clone carrying this T cell receptor beta chain came up a few times. Donation came from healthy Caucasian individuals in Russia who were aged about 6 to 95. Extraction of total RNA produced a minimum of 5 micrograms from each sample. This sample is part of a study of blood T cells in healthy people across ages. Whole-study context: Researchers report that template switching captured about one barcoded beta molecule per two T cells.

Unmatched junction bases numbered 10, after V lost 8 bases and J lost 5 bases. The CDR3 sequence is 15 residues long. A sample-barcoded 5' primer and a J-beta primer mix were used in a second PCR of roughly 6 to 11 cycles. One entry per CDR3 protein results from TCRdb running MiXCR on the 5' RACE reads. Here the sample spans 650,000 to 950,000 distinct CDR3 sequences, more than 40% being singletons. The chain links TRBV12-3 or TRBV12-4 to TRBJ2-5; 11 nucleotides agree with TRBD1. The sequenced material came from blood. This TCR was recovered from a man in his sixties in good health. The CDR3 DNA reads TGTGCCAGCGGCCGGACAGGGGGCTTCGTCGAGACCCAGTACTTC. It codes for CASGRTGGFVETQYF.